What follows are 14 T cell receptor beta chains derived from one specimen sequenced in a study of shared clonotypes between healthy human individuals. Sequencing used immunoSEQ multiplex PCR; TCRdb keeps in-frame clones, though not all of them. The data contain about 490,000 clones, approximately 84% of them singletons. The sample consisted of PBMCs. These TCRs come from a woman between 40 and 50 years old in good health. Some clones in this sample may be carry-over from other donors' samples.

This chain connects TRBV30 to TRBJ2-1; D might be TRBD2 (5 bases). The V and J ends lost 3 bases and 7 bases respectively, with 7 bases between them. CDR3 length: 11 residues. Germline assignment: CDR1 GTSNPN and CDR2 SVGIG (reference sequence). For the CDR3, the DNA is TGTGCCTGGAGGTCGGGAAATGAGCAGTTCTTC. Amino acid sequence: CAWRSGNEQFF.

The chain combines TRBV7-8 with TRBJ1-4; D possibly corresponds to TRBD1 (6 bases). From germline, CDR1 is SGHVS and CDR2 FQNEAQ. Trimming took off 1 base at V and 0 bases at J, with 15 bases between the two ends. CDR3 size: 18 residues. The CDR3 DNA reads TGTGCCAGCAGCTTAGTTCGACCCCGGACAGCAACTAATGAAAAACTGTTTTTT. Encoded protein: CASSLVRPRTATNEKLFF.

This rearrangement joins TRBV5-1 to TRBJ1-5, with no clear D. Trimming took off 3 bases at V and 3 bases at J, with 1 base between the two ends. The CDR3 has 11 amino acids. From germline, CDR1 is SGHRS and CDR2 YFSETQ. The CDR3 coding sequence is TGCGCCAGCAGCTCCAATCAGCCCCAGCATTTT. It yields the protein CASSSNQPQHF.

About this clone itself: A single base is all that separates this from a far larger clone, so a read error is likely. The chain links TRBV18 to TRBJ1-3, with 9 bases fitting TRBD1. CDR1 KGHSH and CDR2 LQKENI come from the germline V gene. This CDR3 is 15 amino acids long. CDR3 nucleotides: TGTGCCAGCTCACCTCCCCGACAGGGGGAAAACACCATACATTTT. Protein: CASSPPRQGENTIHF.

The V call is TRBV19, the J call TRBJ1-1, with D maybe TRBD1 (6 bases). The germline V gene has CDR1 LNHDA and CDR2 SQIVND (reference sequence). Trimming took 5 bases from V and 1 from J, leaving 11 bases between them. CDR3 length: 14 residues. CDR3 residues: CASSPRQENTEAFF. The DNA of the CDR3 is TGTGCCAGTAGTCCACGACAGGAGAACACTGAAGCTTTCTTT.

The chain combines TRBV6-1 with TRBJ2-7; possible D gene TRBD2, 6 bases. The CDR3 loop spans 14 amino acids. V was pared by 1 base and J by 4 bases, with 11 bases between. CDR1 and CDR2 from the germline V gene are MNHNS and SASEGT. DNA of the CDR3: TGTGCCAGCAGTGAAGATGGGGGGTGGTACGAGCAGTACTTC. Protein sequence: CASSEDGGWYEQYF.

V usage is TRBV16 and J usage is TRBJ2-5; D tentatively reads TRBD1 or TRBD2 (6 bases each). V lost 0 bases, J lost 4 bases, and 9 bases lay in between. The CDR3 runs 14 residues. Germline CDR1 and CDR2: KGHSY and FQNENV. The CDR3 DNA follows: TGTGCCAGCAGCCAATCGTCGGGGGCAGAGACCCAGTACTTC. As protein: CASSQSSGAETQYF.

With regard to this clone: A far larger clone is only one base removed, so a read error is likely. Without the conserved terminal phenylalanine or tryptophan, this CDR3 likely stems from a read error. This rearrangement joins TRBV5-1 to TRBJ2-6; 7 bases fit TRBD1. This CDR3 spans 18 amino acids. Trimming took 4 bases from V and 3 from J; bases not matched to a gene: 13. From germline, CDR1 is SGHRS and CDR2 YFSETQ. The CDR3 sequence: CASSRDSRGVGGANVLTL. The CDR3 coding sequence is TGCGCCAGCAGCAGGGACAGTCGGGGCGTTGGTGGGGCCAACGTCCTGACTCTC.

The genes are TRBV5-6 and TRBJ2-1; the match to TRBD1 covers 7 bases. Looked up from germline, CDR1 is SGHDT and CDR2 is YYEEEE. Germline trimming cut 3 bases from V and 2 bases from J; bases unmatched to any gene: 5. CDR3 length: 15 amino acids. The chain's CDR3 is CASSSTGSTYNEQFF. The CDR3 bases are TGTGCCAGCAGCTCGACAGGGTCGACCTACAATGAGCAGTTCTTC.

This chain connects TRBV2 to TRBJ1-5; D remains unclear. The CDR3 has 15 amino acids. V shed 3 bases and J shed 7 bases, with 16 bases lying between them. Germline values: CDR1 SNHLY, CDR2 FYNNEI. Here the CDR3 reads CASSEWSGRVQPQHF. The CDR3 DNA reads TGTGCCAGCAGTGAGTGGAGCGGACGGGTACAGCCCCAGCATTTT.

The chain links TRBV29-1 to TRBJ2-7; maybe TRBD1 (6 bases). Trimming took 5 bases from V and 0 from J, leaving 11 bases between them. CDR3 size: 13 residues. Germline CDR1 reads SQVTM; CDR2 reads ANQGSEA. CDR3 in DNA: TGCAGCGTTTCCGGGACACTCTCCTACGAGCAGTACTTC. It is translated as CSVSGTLSYEQYF.

V usage is TRBV5-1 and J usage is TRBJ2-7; no clear D gene. The CDR3 covers 14 residues. The V gene lost 7 bases and the J gene lost 0 bases, with 14 bases spanning the gap. Germline CDR1 and CDR2: SGHRS and YFSETQ. CDR3 sequence reads: CASLPGRISYEQYF. The CDR3 DNA reads TGCGCCAGCCTACCGGGTAGGATCTCCTACGAGCAGTACTTC.

With regard to this clone: This is likely an artifact of a read error, given a far larger clone one base away. This CDR3 is also generated by other DNA sequences in the sample. The chain links TRBV4-2 to TRBJ1-5; D is undetermined. Germline V CDR1 and CDR2: LGHNA, YNFKEQ. The CDR3 totals 15 residues. Trimming pared 3 bases from V and 4 bases from J, leaving 13 bases between. The CDR3 reads CASSQDGVQNQPQHF. Written as DNA, the CDR3 is TGTGCCAGCAGCCAGGATGGGGTCCAAAATCAGCCCCAGCATTTT.

V gene TRBV9 combines with J gene TRBJ2-1; 11 positions agree with TRBD2. CDR3 length: 16 amino acids. J gave up 3 bases and V 4 bases, and 6 bases lay outside the gene matches. Germline CDR1 reads SGDLS; CDR2 reads YYNGEE. The CDR3 DNA reads as TGTGCCAGCAGCAGGGCCGGGACTAGCGGCTACAATGAGCAGTTCTTC. The encoded protein is CASSRAGTSGYNEQFF.